The rows below give T cell receptor beta chains drawn from one sample of a study of beta chain features in type 1 diabetes. The data were produced by immunoSEQ multiplex PCR, yet TCRdb's version contains in-frame clones alone and is incomplete. The sample includes about 620,000 clones, about 16% of them seen just once. Sequenced input: naive CD4+ T cells from blood. The source is a man aged 18 to 29 in good health. Each CDR3 is given with its conserved first and last residue.

V gene: TRBV7-6
J gene: TRBJ1-1
CDR3 protein: CASSRGVNTEAFF

V gene: TRBV7-3
J gene: TRBJ2-1
CDR3 protein: CASSSGLLNEQFF

V gene: TRBV29-1
J gene: TRBJ1-1
CDR3 protein: CSVAGHSMNTEAFF

V gene: TRBV7-6
J gene: TRBJ1-5
CDR3 protein: CASSLQGLNQPQHF

V gene: TRBV29-1
J gene: TRBJ2-1
CDR3 protein: CSDTGGSVYEQFF

V gene: TRBV4-3
J gene: TRBJ2-4
CDR3 protein: CASSLDSKNIQYF

V gene: TRBV20-1
J gene: TRBJ2-1
CDR3 protein: CSAGEGVGQFF

V gene: TRBV27
J gene: TRBJ1-5
CDR3 protein: CASSFPGQGMAGNQPQHF

V gene: TRBV15
J gene: TRBJ2-7
CDR3 protein: CATSRDRQSFYEQYF

V gene: TRBV7-9
J gene: TRBJ1-5
CDR3 protein: CASSFYAGWDQPQHF

V gene: TRBV15
J gene: TRBJ2-2
CDR3 protein: CATSRGGRIEELFF

V gene: TRBV7-2
J gene: TRBJ2-3
CDR3 protein: CASSLRSGGAADTQYF

V gene: TRBV5-1
J gene: TRBJ2-3
CDR3 protein: CASSPRTETDTQYF

V gene: TRBV19
J gene: TRBJ1-5
CDR3 protein: CASSVGPGRDQPQHF

V gene: TRBV9
J gene: TRBJ2-5
CDR3 protein: CASSVAAPSWETQYF

V gene: TRBV5-1
J gene: TRBJ1-1
CDR3 protein: CASSLDRVGAFF

V gene: TRBV20-1
J gene: TRBJ1-2
CDR3 protein: CSGAEGGGYTF

V gene: TRBV2
J gene: TRBJ2-1
CDR3 protein: CASRQGGNEQFF

V gene: TRBV7-3
J gene: TRBJ1-1
CDR3 protein: CAGGPSAYTEAFF

V gene: TRBV6-1
J gene: TRBJ2-5
CDR3 protein: CASAGGLQETQYF

V gene: TRBV5-1
J gene: TRBJ1-2
CDR3 protein: CASSTDRDYGYTF

V gene: TRBV4-3
J gene: TRBJ2-5
CDR3 protein: CASSQDHRDMETQYF

V gene: TRBV18
J gene: TRBJ2-3
CDR3 protein: CASSPSRDRRGDTQYF

V gene: TRBV7-7
J gene: TRBJ2-3
CDR3 protein: CASSPARAGGGNTQYF

V gene: TRBV5-1
J gene: TRBJ1-1
CDR3 protein: CASSLEASPSEAFF

V gene: TRBV7-9
J gene: TRBJ1-2
CDR3 protein: CASSLDSRGGYTF

V gene: TRBV29-1
J gene: TRBJ2-6
CDR3 protein: CSVEDRGGGSGANVLTF

V gene: TRBV10-3
J gene: TRBJ2-7
CDR3 protein: CAIRGNGDEQYF